This is a list of T cell receptor beta chains from one sample in a study of CD4 T cells in relation to SARS-CoV-2 and coronaviruses. Their specific antigens are unknown. Sequencing used immunoSEQ multiplex PCR; TCRdb keeps in-frame clones, though not all of them. The table shows 15,000 to 20,000 clones, with over 60% occurring only once. Input material: CD4+ T cells from PBMCs, cultured in vitro. The receptors originated from a human donor in good health. The CDR3 runs from the conserved cysteine through the conserved F or W. The D gene is left open where the match is weak. Not every row has a clone size; where given, it reads once, few, many or a size class.

>.|TRBJ1-1|TRBV6-1|.
CASSERVDPAFF
TGTGCCAGCAGTGAAAGGGTGGACCCGGCTTTCTTT
>.|TRBJ2-2|TRBV4-1|.
CASSQPHPTRERGELFF
TGCGCCAGCAGCCAACCCCATCCGACTAGAGAAAGGGGGGAGCTGTTTTTT
>.|TRBJ2-5|TRBV7-8|once
CASSLVRETQYF
TGTGCCAGCAGCTTAGTTCGGGAGACCCAGTACTTC
>TRBD2|TRBJ2-4|TRBV18|.
CASSPRLAGENIQYF
TGTGCCAGCTCACCACGACTAGCGGGAGAAAACATTCAGTACTTC
>.|TRBJ2-1|TRBV24-1|.
CATSDVGQSSYNEQFF
TGTGCCACCAGTGATGTGGGACAAAGCTCCTACAATGAGCAGTTCTTC
>.|TRBJ2-3|TRBV14|.
CASRRTGVTDTQYF
TGTGCCAGCAGGCGGACCGGTGTCACAGATACGCAGTATTTT
>.|TRBJ2-2|TRBV13|.
CASSLISGGNTGELFF
TGTGCCAGCAGCTTAATTAGCGGAGGGAACACCGGGGAGCTGTTTTTT
>TRBD1|TRBJ1-5|TRBV24-1|.
CATSDSPTGGGNQPQHF
TGTGCCACCAGTGATTCCCCGACAGGGGGCGGAAATCAGCCCCAGCATTTT
>.|TRBJ1-1|TRBV18|.
CASSPHSGSGTEAFF
TGTGCCAGCTCACCACATTCAGGGTCGGGCACTGAAGCTTTCTTT
>.|TRBJ2-3|TRBV13|.
CASSFVRADTQYF
TGTGCCAGCAGCTTTGTCCGGGCAGATACGCAGTATTTT
>.|TRBJ1-6|TRBV3-1/TRBV3-2|.
CASQIRNGRIRTNSPLHF
TGTGCCAGCCAGATACGTAACGGACGGATACGTACGAATTCACCCCTCCACTTT
>.|TRBJ2-5|TRBV7-8|.
CASSLAAQETQYF
TGTGCCAGCAGCTTAGCGGCACAAGAGACCCAGTACTTC
>.|TRBJ1-3|TRBV7-2|.
CASSPGLFGNTIYF
TGTGCCAGCAGCCCGGGACTTTTTGGAAACACCATATATTTT
>TRBD2|TRBJ2-7|TRBV6-5|.
CASNIGRTRYEQYF
TGTGCCAGCAATATCGGGAGGACTAGGTACGAGCAGTACTTC
>TRBD1|TRBJ1-1|TRBV19|.
CASSIIGTGDKTGAFF
TGTGCCAGTAGTATTATCGGGACAGGGGATAAAACGGGCGCTTTCTTT
>.|TRBJ1-1|TRBV15|.
CATSRAEGVTEAFF
TGTGCCACCAGCAGAGCCGAGGGGGTCACTGAAGCTTTCTTT
>.|TRBJ2-1|TRBV25-1|.
CASSEYGYRPFF
TGTGCCAGCAGTGAATACGGGTATCGGCCGTTCTTC
>.|TRBJ2-1|TRBV24-1|.
CATSDLSRDTNEQFF
TGTGCCACCAGTGATTTAAGTCGGGACACCAATGAGCAGTTCTTC
>TRBD1|TRBJ1-5|TRBV2|once
CASRFRQGNQPQHF
TGTGCCAGCAGATTCAGACAGGGGAATCAGCCCCAGCATTTT
>.|TRBJ1-5|TRBV19|.
CASSSTDALQPQHF
TGTGCCAGTAGTAGTACGGACGCGCTTCAGCCCCAGCATTTT
>.|TRBJ2-1|TRBV9|.
CASSGPEGPRLTSPLF
TGTGCCAGCAGCGGGCCGGAGGGACCCCGACTAACGTCTCCCCTCTTC
>.|TRBJ1-2|TRBV12-3/TRBV12-4|.
CASSRDDYGYTF
TGTGCCAGCAGTCGGGACGATTATGGCTACACCTTC
>.|TRBJ1-5|TRBV28|.
CASGSKWSNQPQHF
TGTGCCAGCGGTTCTAAATGGAGCAATCAGCCCCAGCATTTT
>.|TRBJ1-1|TRBV5-1|.
CASSLVQTRATEAFF
TGCGCCAGCAGCTTGGTCCAGACTAGGGCCACTGAAGCTTTCTTT
>TRBD1|TRBJ1-2|TRBV7-2|.
CASSLLPGQSNYGYTF
TGTGCCAGCAGCTTACTCCCGGGACAGTCTAACTATGGCTACACCTTC
>.|TRBJ1-5|TRBV19|.
CASSPTDQPQHF
TGTGCCAGTAGTCCCACTGATCAGCCCCAGCATTTT